The 7 T cell receptor beta chains reported below all come from one sample, sequenced in a study of T-cell reconstitution after alpha-beta-depleted transplantation in children. The library targeted TCRbeta and was prepared with unique molecular identifiers. TCRdb redid the calling of the PCR reads with MiXCR, one entry per CDR3 protein. The repertoire includes about 600,000 distinct CDR3 sequences, about 11% of them detected once, and less than 5% sits in the top ten. Sequencing used PBMCs from the stem cell graft donor, obtained from the stem cell graft. The receptors here all came from a human donor who donated a stem cell graft to a child with acute myeloid leukemia.

In its sample, this clonotype was seen many times. The genes are TRBV20-1 and TRBJ2-4; D might be TRBD2 (6 bases). There are 13 residues in the CDR3. V lost 5 bases and J 10 bases, leaving 18 bases between the germline ends. Per germline, CDR1 DFQATT and CDR2 SNEGSKA (reference sequence). CDR3: CSAPQTGEGIQYF. DNA of the CDR3: TGCAGTGCTCCTCAGACGGGAGAGGGAATTCAGTACTTC.

This clonotype was seen repeatedly, ten times or more. The rearrangement joins TRBV10-3 to TRBJ2-3; TRBD2 aligns across 7 bases. This CDR3 has 13 amino acids. Per germline, CDR1 ENHRY and CDR2 SYGVKD. The V and J ends lost 7 bases and 4 bases, in that order; junction bases with no gene match: 5. The CDR3: CAIMSGMADTQYF. The CDR3 coding sequence is TGTGCCATCATGAGCGGGATGGCAGATACGCAGTATTTT.

This clonotype came up many times. The J gene is TRBJ2-3, the V gene TRBV5-1; TRBD2 matches 9 bases. CDR1 and CDR2 from the germline V gene are SGHRS and YFSETQ. The junction had 2 bases not matched to a gene; V was cut back by 4 bases and J by 2 bases. The length of the CDR3 is 14 residues. The CDR3 loop is CASSRLAVTDTQYF. The CDR3 DNA is TGCGCCAGCAGCCGACTAGCGGTCACAGATACGCAGTATTTT.

V and J are TRBV5-1 and TRBJ2-2; unclear D gene. CDR3 length equals 13 residues. With 2 bases removed from V and 7 bases from J, the gap between germline ends came to 9 bases. CDR1 and CDR2 (germline): SGHRS, YFSETQ. CDR3 nucleotides: TGCGCCAGCAGCTTCCTTAGTGACGGGGAGCTGTTTTTT. Translated: CASSFLSDGELFF. Filled out from reference TRBV5-1 and TRBJ2-2, the complete variable domain reads KAGVTQTPRYLIKTRGQQVTLSCSPISGHRSVSWYQQTPGQGLQFLFEYFSETQRNKGNFPGRFSGRQFSNSRSEMNVSTLELGDSALYLCASSFLSDGELFFGEGSRLTVL.

This clonotype was seen at least ten times. V usage is TRBV20-1 and J usage is TRBJ2-7, with TRBD2 matching over 7 bases. Germline loops: CDR1 DFQATT, CDR2 SNEGSKA (reference sequence). V was pared by 6 bases and J by 5 bases, with 22 bases of the junction left unmatched. This CDR3 has 17 residues. CDR3 nucleotide sequence: TGCAGTGCCCCAAGGACCCTAGCGGTACAAGGCACGGACGAGCAGTACTTC. Amino acid sequence: CSAPRTLAVQGTDEQYF.

This clonotype was counted ten times or more. CDR3 amino acids: CASSLRGALGENIQYF. CDR3 bases: TGTGCCAGCAGTCTACGGGGAGCCCTTGGGGAAAACATTCAGTACTTC. V gene TRBV27 combines with J gene TRBJ2-4; perhaps TRBD2 as D (5 bases). Germline V lookup: CDR1 MNHEY, CDR2 SMNVEV (reference sequence). The CDR3 runs to 16 residues. Trimming removed 5 bases from V and 5 bases from J, with 19 bases in between.

At least ten counts were recorded for this clonotype. The V call is TRBV27, the J call TRBJ2-5; 7 bases align to TRBD2. Germline trimming cut 2 bases from V and 2 bases from J; bases unmatched to any gene: 8. This CDR3 contains 16 residues. Germline V gene sequence: CDR1 MNHEY, CDR2 SMNVEV (reference sequence). CDR3 sequence: CASSLKLAPIQETQYF. Written as DNA, the CDR3 is TGTGCCAGCAGTTTAAAACTAGCGCCTATACAAGAGACCCAGTACTTC.